Listed here are 2 T cell receptor beta chains from one sample, sequenced in a study of blood T cell repertoires in COVID-19. Sequencing used immunoSEQ multiplex PCR; TCRdb keeps in-frame clones, though not all of them. The sample has about 31,000 clones; roughly 90% are singletons. The sequenced sample consisted of peripheral blood. The source of these receptors is a human donor with active COVID-19. The donor label of this sample is uncertain.

This clone is labeled as medium-sized. The chain carries TRBV7-9 and TRBJ1-1; no clear D. Germline V gene data show CDR1 as SEHNR and CDR2 as FQNEAQ (reference sequence). This CDR3 contains 17 residues. Deletions cut 2 bases from V and 1 base from J, with 17 bases between. Written as DNA, the CDR3 is TGTGCCAGCAGCTTACAACGGAGGATATTCCAGAACACTGAAGCTTTCTTT. Protein product: CASSLQRRIFQNTEAFF.

This chain joins TRBV5-4 and TRBJ2-7, with TRBD1 matching 7 bases. This CDR3 has 15 amino acids. J lost 5 bases, V lost 3 bases, and 11 bases had no gene match. Per the germline V gene, CDR1 is SGHNT and CDR2 is YYREEE (reference sequence). The CDR3 sequence is CASSSRQGRDHEQYF. CDR3 in DNA: TGTGCCAGCAGCTCCCGACAGGGACGGGACCACGAGCAGTACTTC.